The clone carrying this TCR beta chain was counted ten times or more. Its cognate antigen is unknown. This entry belongs to a study of identical twins. Whole-study findings and limits: Insertions were fewer in abundant cord blood beta clonotypes, whereas memory repertoires showed none of this pattern.

TCRdb fed the 5' RACE reads into MiXCR, producing one record per CDR3 protein. The repertoire holds approximately 700,000 distinct CDR3 sequences, around a sixth seen once, with around 12% in the top ten. The CDR3 consists of 11 residues. The germline gives CDR1 ENHRY, CDR2 SYGVKD. Trimming took off 6 bases at V and 3 bases at J, with 6 bases between the two ends. This sample was shared with a second study, whose subject was T cells expressing NK-cell markers.

This sequence joins TRBV10-3 and TRBJ2-7, with unresolved D. This TCR came from a woman aged 18-35 years in good health. Sequencing used PBMCs. DNA for the CDR3: TGTGCCATCAGCGATAACTACGAGCAGTACTTC. This translates into CAISDNYEQYF.